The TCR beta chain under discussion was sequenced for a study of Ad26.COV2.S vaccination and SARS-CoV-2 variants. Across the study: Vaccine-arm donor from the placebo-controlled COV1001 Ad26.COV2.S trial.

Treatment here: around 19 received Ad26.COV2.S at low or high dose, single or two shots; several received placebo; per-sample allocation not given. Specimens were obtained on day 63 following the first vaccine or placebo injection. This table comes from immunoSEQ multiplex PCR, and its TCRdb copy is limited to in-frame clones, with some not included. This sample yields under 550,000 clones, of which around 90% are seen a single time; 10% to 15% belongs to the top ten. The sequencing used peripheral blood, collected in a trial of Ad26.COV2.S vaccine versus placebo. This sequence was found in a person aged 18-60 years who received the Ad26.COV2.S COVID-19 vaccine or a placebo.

This CDR3 reads CASRGTGVSVGELFF. DNA of the CDR3: TGTGCCAGCAGGGGGACAGGGGTTTCTGTCGGGGAGCTGTTTTTT. The chain carries TRBV28 and TRBJ2-2; 10 bases are a match to TRBD1. Germline V gene data show CDR1 as MDHEN and CDR2 as SYDVKM. Unmatched junction bases numbered 8, after V lost 6 bases and J lost 7 bases. The CDR3 has 15 residues. The variable domain in full, completed from reference TRBV28 and TRBJ2-2, reads DVKVTQSSRYLVKRTGEKVFLECVQDMDHENMFWYRQDPGLGLRLIYFSYDVKMKEKGDIPEGYSVSREKKERFSLILESASTNQTSMYLCASRGTGVSVGELFFGEGSRLTVL.